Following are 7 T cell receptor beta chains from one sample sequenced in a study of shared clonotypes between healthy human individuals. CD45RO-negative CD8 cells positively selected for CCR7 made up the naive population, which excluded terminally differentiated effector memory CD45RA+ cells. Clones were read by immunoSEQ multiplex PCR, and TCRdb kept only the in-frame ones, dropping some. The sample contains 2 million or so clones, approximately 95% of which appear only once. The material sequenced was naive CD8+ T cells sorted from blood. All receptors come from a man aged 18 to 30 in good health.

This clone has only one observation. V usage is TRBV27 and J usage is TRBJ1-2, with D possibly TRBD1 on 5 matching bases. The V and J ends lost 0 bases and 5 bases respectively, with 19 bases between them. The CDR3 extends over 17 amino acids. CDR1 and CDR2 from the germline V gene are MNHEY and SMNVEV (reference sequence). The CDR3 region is CASSLSGGGRTLYGYTF. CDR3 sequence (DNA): TGTGCCAGCAGTTTATCAGGTGGGGGACGGACTTTATATGGCTACACCTTC.

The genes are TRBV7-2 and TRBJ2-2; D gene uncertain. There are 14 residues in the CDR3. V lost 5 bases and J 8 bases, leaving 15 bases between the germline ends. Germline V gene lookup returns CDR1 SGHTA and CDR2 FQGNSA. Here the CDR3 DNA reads TGTGCCAGCAGCCCTCTCGTGTTGGGTGGGGAGCTGTTTTTT. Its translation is CASSPLVLGGELFF.

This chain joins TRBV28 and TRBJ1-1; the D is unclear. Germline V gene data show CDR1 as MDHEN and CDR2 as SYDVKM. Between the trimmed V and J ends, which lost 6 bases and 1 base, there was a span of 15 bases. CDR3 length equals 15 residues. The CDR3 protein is CASSPPYPGNTEAFF. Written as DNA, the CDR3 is TGTGCCAGCAGCCCCCCCTACCCAGGGAACACTGAAGCTTTCTTT.

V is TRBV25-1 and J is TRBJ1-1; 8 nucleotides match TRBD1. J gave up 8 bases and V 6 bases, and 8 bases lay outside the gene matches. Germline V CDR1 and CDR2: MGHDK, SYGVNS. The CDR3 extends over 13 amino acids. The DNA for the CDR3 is TGTGCCAGCAGCCCCAGGGGGCCCCTCGAAGCTTTCTTT. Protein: CASSPRGPLEAFF.

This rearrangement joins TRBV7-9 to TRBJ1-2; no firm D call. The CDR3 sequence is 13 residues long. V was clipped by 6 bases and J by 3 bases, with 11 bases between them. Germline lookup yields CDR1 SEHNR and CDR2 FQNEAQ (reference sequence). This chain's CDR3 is CASSLLGYYGYTF. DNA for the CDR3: TGTGCCAGCAGTCTGCTGGGGTACTATGGCTACACCTTC. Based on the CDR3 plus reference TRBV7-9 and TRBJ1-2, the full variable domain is DTGVSQNPRHKITKRGQNVTFRCDPISEHNRLYWYRQTLGQGPEFLTYFQNEAQLEKSRLLSDRFSAERPKGSFSTLEIQRTEQGDSAMYLCASSLLGYYGYTFGSGTRLTVV.

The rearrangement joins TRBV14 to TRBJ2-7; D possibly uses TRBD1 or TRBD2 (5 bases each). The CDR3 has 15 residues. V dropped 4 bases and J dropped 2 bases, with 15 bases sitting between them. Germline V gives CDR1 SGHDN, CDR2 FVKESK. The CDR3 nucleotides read TGTGCCAGCAGCCTCTGGGGGTCCTACACCTACGAGCAGTACTTC. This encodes CASSLWGSYTYEQYF.

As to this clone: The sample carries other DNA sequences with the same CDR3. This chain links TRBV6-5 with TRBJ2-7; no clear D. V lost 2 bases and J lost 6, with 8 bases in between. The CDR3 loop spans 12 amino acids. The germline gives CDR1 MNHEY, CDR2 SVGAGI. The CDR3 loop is CASSYGGGEQYF. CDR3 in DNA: TGTGCCAGCAGTTACGGCGGTGGCGAGCAGTACTTC.